Listed below are T cell receptor beta chains from one sample, sequenced in a study of blood T cells in healthy people across ages. TCRdb re-analysed the 5' RACE reads in MiXCR, keeping a single row per CDR3 protein. This table holds roughly 1.9 million distinct CDR3 sequences, roughly two fifths found once. What was sequenced was blood. These receptors originate from a human donor in good health. The CDR3 runs from the conserved cysteine through the conserved F or W. The order of the fields is J gene, D gene, V gene, clone size, CDR3 protein, CDR3 DNA. D genes are given only for firm matches. Clone sizes are given selectively: once, few, many, or a class where the clone is expanded.

TRBJ2-3,TRBD1,TRBV28,-,CASSSSLGTGQNTQYF,TGTGCCAGCAGTTCGAGCCTCGGGACAGGCCAAAATACGCAGTATTTT
TRBJ1-5,-,TRBV6-1,many,CASSEYRMSNQPQHF,TGTGCCAGCAGTGAATACAGGATGAGCAATCAGCCCCAGCATTTT
TRBJ2-7,-,TRBV7-9,-,CASSSTVGSYEQYF,TGTGCCAGCAGCTCAACTGTGGGCTCCTACGAGCAGTACTTC
TRBJ2-7,-,TRBV20-1,few,CSARDVWNPYEQYF,TGCAGTGCTAGAGATGTTTGGAACCCCTACGAGCAGTACTTC
TRBJ2-7,-,TRBV2,-,CAGSGDDRSYEQYF,TGTGCCGGCAGTGGGGATGACAGGTCCTACGAGCAGTACTTC
TRBJ1-2,-,TRBV2,-,CASSEAQWGARGYTF,TGTGCCAGCAGTGAAGCGCAGTGGGGGGCGAGGGGCTACACCTTC
TRBJ1-2,-,TRBV24-1,-,CATSSGHYGYTF,TGTGCCACCAGTTCAGGGCACTATGGCTACACCTTC
TRBJ2-3,TRBD1,TRBV5-1,-,CASSEAPTGGRADTQYF,TGCGCCAGCAGCGAAGCCCCTACAGGGGGCAGGGCAGATACGCAGTATTTT
TRBJ1-2,-,TRBV28,-,CASSLGGATYGYTF,TGTGCCAGCAGTTTAGGGGGGGCTACCTATGGCTACACCTTC
TRBJ1-2,TRBD1,TRBV7-2,-,CANSSLRTGLDGYTF,TGTGCCAACAGCTCCTTGCGGACAGGGTTAGATGGCTACACCTTC